Listed below are T cell receptor beta chains from one sample, sequenced in a study of blood T cell repertoires in COVID-19. Produced via immunoSEQ multiplex PCR; TCRdb's table is partial and in-frame only. The sample consists of about 170,000 clones, 83% of them appearing once. Sequencing used peripheral blood. The receptors here all came from a woman at least 80 years old with acute or convalescent COVID-19. Both conserved end residues are part of each CDR3. A D gene is named only where the DNA matches it firmly. Expanded clones get a size class; other rows say once, few or many, or leave the size out.

NA	NA	TRBJ2-7	TRBV5-8	TGTGCCAGCAGCAACGCGATCGGCTACGAGCAGTACTTC	CASSNAIGYEQYF
NA	NA	TRBJ1-2	TRBV5-6	TGTGCCAGCAGCACCCCGGGCAGGGAAGAGGATGGCTACACCTTC	CASSTPGREEDGYTF
TRBD2	NA	TRBJ2-1	TRBV19	TGTGCCAGTAGCCACCCAGCGGGGGGAATATACAATGAGCAGTTCTTC	CASSHPAGGIYNEQFF
NA	NA	TRBJ1-5	TRBV11-2	TGTGCCAGCAGCTTAGGACAGGACCTAAATCAGCCCCAGCATTTT	CASSLGQDLNQPQHF
NA	NA	TRBJ1-5	TRBV2	TGTGCCAGCAGTGAACAGGGTCAAGGGCCCCAGCATTTT	CASSEQGQGPQHF
NA	NA	TRBJ1-2	TRBV6-6	TGTGCCAGCCGAGACAGCCCTAACTATGGCTACACCTTC	CASRDSPNYGYTF
TRBD2	NA	TRBJ2-7	TRBV7-2	TGTGCCAGCAGCCAGACTAGCGGGGGGATCCACGAGCAGTACTTC	CASSQTSGGIHEQYF
TRBD2	NA	TRBJ2-2	TRBV7-8	TGTGCCAGCAGCTTAGACCGGAGCGGGAGGCCGCCGCCCGGGAACACCGGGGAGCTGTTTTTT	CASSLDRSGRPPPGNTGELFF
TRBD1	once	TRBJ2-2	TRBV15	TGTGCCACCAGCAGGGACAGGGAGAACACCGGGGAGCTGTTTTTT	CATSRDRENTGELFF
TRBD2	NA	TRBJ2-3	TRBV7-2	TGTGCCAGCAGCTTAGTCGCGGGAGGCGCAGATACGCAGTATTTT	CASSLVAGGADTQYF
TRBD2	NA	TRBJ2-2	TRBV9	TGTGCCAGCAGCGTAGGTCCCCGGGGGGGCAACACCGGGGAGCTGTTTTTT	CASSVGPRGGNTGELFF
TRBD1	few	TRBJ1-2	TRBV24-1	TGTGCCACCAGTCCTACAGGGGGCTATGGCTACACCTTC	CATSPTGGYGYTF
NA	NA	TRBJ1-2	TRBV30	TGTGCCTGGAGTACAGACTATGGCTACACCTTC	CAWSTDYGYTF
NA	once	TRBJ2-5	TRBV4-2	TGTGCCAGCAGCCAAGATAGGAGGGAGGCCCAAGAGACCCAGTACTTC	CASSQDRREAQETQYF
NA	NA	TRBJ1-4	TRBV19	TGTGCCAGTAGCCCGCAGGGATCAACTAATGAAAAACTGTTTTTT	CASSPQGSTNEKLFF
NA	NA	TRBJ2-7	TRBV2	TGTGCCAGCAGACAGGGTTTTGAATTTGTTGAGTACTTC	CASRQGFEFVEYF
TRBD1	NA	TRBJ1-6	TRBV5-4	TGTGCCAGCAGCCAGGGGGGAACCCTCCACTTT	CASSQGGTLHF
TRBD2	NA	TRBJ2-4	TRBV28	TGTGCCAGCAGTCACCACGTGGGGCGGGGGGGCCGTCGCTACTTC	CASSHHVGRGGRRYF
NA	NA	TRBJ1-2	TRBV4-3	TGCGCCAGCAGCCGAAACCGGGACTCCTGGAACTATGGCTACACCTTC	CASSRNRDSWNYGYTF
TRBD2	NA	TRBJ2-3	TRBV30	TGTGCCTGGATGGGGGGGTCCCTGGGGGATACGCAGTATTTT	CAWMGGSLGDTQYF
NA	once	TRBJ2-1	TRBV10-3	TGTGCCATCAGCGATCCGGATGAGCAGTTCTTC	CAISDPDEQFF
NA	NA	TRBJ2-3	TRBV10-1	TGCGCCAGCAGTGTCCCGGCAGATACGCAGTATTTT	CASSVPADTQYF
NA	NA	TRBJ1-5	TRBV18	TGTGCCAGCTCACCCCAGGGGCAGGATCAGCCCCAGCATTTT	CASSPQGQDQPQHF
TRBD1	NA	TRBJ2-1	TRBV4-3	TGCGCCAGCAGCCGAAGTTTAAGAGGACAGGTAAACTATGAGCAGTTCTTC	CASSRSLRGQVNYEQFF
NA	NA	TRBJ1-2	TRBV5-6	TGTGCCAGCAGCTTGGACAGGGACTATGGCTACACCTTC	CASSLDRDYGYTF
TRBD1	NA	TRBJ2-5	TRBV5-1	TGCGCCAGCAGCTTGTGGGCAGGGGGTCAAGAGACCCAGTACTTC	CASSLWAGGQETQYF
TRBD1	NA	TRBJ2-6	TRBV7-2	TGTGCCAGCAGCTTAGCGGGGACAGGGGGACTCTCTGGGGCCAACGTCCTGACTTTC	CASSLAGTGGLSGANVLTF
TRBD1	NA	TRBJ1-6	TRBV28	TGTGCCAGCAGGCACGGACAGGGTTTAGGTTCACCCCTCCACTTT	CASRHGQGLGSPLHF
NA	NA	TRBJ1-5	TRBV6-1	TGTGCCAGCAGTGAAGTAAGCAATCAGCCCCAGCATTTT	CASSEVSNQPQHF
NA	NA	TRBJ1-5	TRBV4-1	TGCGCCAGCAGCCTTAGGTCGGGGTATCAGCCCCAGCATTTT	CASSLRSGYQPQHF
TRBD1	NA	TRBJ2-2	TRBV18	TGTGCCAGCTCACCCCGGGACAGGGGCTTTAACACCGGGGAGCTGTTTTTT	CASSPRDRGFNTGELFF
NA	NA	TRBJ1-2	TRBV2	TGTGCCAGCAGGGTAGAGAGAACTAACTATGGCTACACCTTC	CASRVERTNYGYTF
TRBD2	NA	TRBJ2-4	TRBV7-9	TGTGCCAGCAGCCGCACGGCGGGAGACTACCCAATAAACATTCAGTACTTC	CASSRTAGDYPINIQYF
TRBD1	NA	TRBJ2-3	TRBV5-1	TGCGCCAGCAGCGGTTCGCTAGGGGGCGTCACAGATACGCAGTATTTT	CASSGSLGGVTDTQYF
NA	NA	TRBJ2-3	TRBV19	TGTGCCAGTCAGCGGACTAGCACAGATACGCAGTATTTT	CASQRTSTDTQYF
NA	NA	TRBJ1-1	TRBV12-3/TRBV12-4	TGTGCCAGCAGTTGGGGGCAGGGAGATCGAGCTTTCTTT	CASSWGQGDRAFF
NA	NA	TRBJ1-5	TRBV5-6	TGTGCCAGCAGCGGGAGGGGTAGCAATCAGCCCCAGCATTTT	CASSGRGSNQPQHF
TRBD2	NA	TRBJ2-3	TRBV2	TGTGCCAGCAAAGGACTAGTCACAGATACGCAGTATTTT	CASKGLVTDTQYF
TRBD2	few	TRBJ2-7	TRBV10-3	TGTGCCATCACTCCGACAGGGCTAGCGGGGAGTGAGCAGTACTTC	CAITPTGLAGSEQYF
NA	NA	TRBJ2-7	TRBV10-3	TGTGCCATCAGTAACAGCTACTACGAGCAGTACTTC	CAISNSYYEQYF
NA	NA	TRBJ2-2	TRBV5-5	TGTGCCAGCAGCTTCTTCCAGGGAAAGTTCACCGGGGAGCTGTTTTTT	CASSFFQGKFTGELFF